This entry lists 10 T cell receptor beta chains sequenced from one sample in a study of T-cell reconstitution after alpha-beta-depleted transplantation in children. As it was prepared, the TCRbeta library received unique molecular identifiers. TCRdb reprocessed the PCR reads via MiXCR and lists one record per CDR3 protein. The sample has about 580,000 distinct CDR3 sequences, under 25% seen once. Here the sequenced sample was PBMCs, mostly from graft donor cells, taken 360 days after TCRalphabeta/CD19-depleted stem cell transplant. The receptor source for this set is a boy in the first two years of life who had a stem cell transplant for acute myeloid leukemia, so the T cells may come from the graft donor.

There are many counts of this clonotype. Written as DNA, the CDR3 is TGTGCCAGCAGCAATTGGACTTCTTCGGCCTACGAGCAGTACTTC. Its translation: CASSNWTSSAYEQYF. This rearrangement joins TRBV21-1 to TRBJ2-7; the table's D gene call, TRBD2, was not cross checked with the DNA. TRBV21-1 corresponds to a pseudogene. The length of the CDR3 is 15 residues.

This clonotype was counted only a few times. V is TRBV20-1 and J is TRBJ2-5; D unresolved. V was clipped by 5 bases and J by 0 bases, with 16 bases between them. Germline loops: CDR1 DFQATT, CDR2 SNEGSKA (reference sequence). This CDR3 comprises 15 residues. DNA for the CDR3: TGCAGTGCTCCGACTGACTGGACCAACCAAGAGACCCAGTACTTC. Encoded protein: CSAPTDWTNQETQYF.

In this sample, this clonotype turned up a few times. V is TRBV12-3 or TRBV12-4 and J is TRBJ1-2; 7 bases fit TRBD1. Trimming cost V 5 bases and J 7 bases; bases outside gene matches: 16. The CDR3 spans 16 residues. The CDR3 DNA reads TGTGCCAGCAGTCTACAGGGGTCCCTTAAGAAAACTGGCTACACCTTC. As protein: CASSLQGSLKKTGYTF.

This clonotype was counted a few times. The V and J genes are TRBV4-3 and TRBJ2-6; TRBD1 matches at 10 bases. V trimming: 0 bases; J trimming: 0 bases; junction bases outside the gene matches: 5. The CDR3 loop spans 19 amino acids. The germline gives CDR1 LGHNA, CDR2 YSLEER. The DNA for the CDR3 is TGCGCCAGCAGCCAAGAATGGGGGACAGGGGTCTCTGGGGCCAACGTCCTGACTTTC. Translating it yields CASSQEWGTGVSGANVLTF.

The rearrangement joins TRBV6-1 to TRBJ1-5; 7 nucleotides agree with TRBD1. From germline, CDR1 is MNHNS and CDR2 SASEGT. CDR3 length equals 14 residues. With 6 bases clipped from V and 7 bases from J, the junction kept 9 bases outside the gene matches. DNA for the CDR3: TGTGCCAGCAGCCCGACAGGGTATGGCCAGCCCCAGCATTTT. Translated: CASSPTGYGQPQHF.

The CDR3 DNA reads as TGTGCCAGCAGGGTAGCGGGTCGGGGGACCCAGTACTTC. It yields the protein CASRVAGRGTQYF. This chain joins TRBV6-1 and TRBJ2-5; 7 bases fit TRBD2. The CDR3 is 13 residues long. The germline CDR1 and CDR2 sequences are MNHNS and SASEGT. The trim removed 6 bases at V and 7 bases at J, leaving 8 bases unmatched.

This clonotype was counted a few times. The rearrangement links TRBV18 to TRBJ2-5; unclear D gene. The CDR3 sequence is 14 residues long. The germline CDR1 and CDR2 sequences are KGHSH and LQKENI. The V and J ends lost 5 bases and 1 base respectively, with 11 bases between them. The CDR3 region is CASSDLNSQETQYF. Here the CDR3 DNA reads TGTGCCAGCTCAGATTTAAATAGCCAAGAGACCCAGTACTTC.

The chain combines TRBV18 with TRBJ2-7; unclear D gene. Trimming pared 5 bases from V and 7 bases from J, leaving 24 bases between. Germline lookup yields CDR1 KGHSH and CDR2 LQKENI. The CDR3 is 16 residues long. The CDR3 bases are TGTGCCAGCTCATCACAGACGTACTACCTCTCACAGGAGCAGTACTTC. Amino acids: CASSSQTYYLSQEQYF.

This chain links TRBV20-1 with TRBJ1-4; no clear D. The CDR3 covers 14 residues. CDR1 is DFQATT and CDR2 is SNEGSKA in the germline V gene (reference sequence). The ends were cut back, 0 bases at V and 0 bases at J, with 5 bases in the middle. CDR3 amino acids: CSARESATNEKLFF. The CDR3 region has the DNA TGCAGTGCTAGAGAGAGTGCAACTAATGAAAAACTGTTTTTT.

The table lists this clonotype with a few counts. The rearrangement links TRBV4-2 to TRBJ2-3, with 8 positions matching TRBD1. The germline V gene has CDR1 LGHNA and CDR2 YNFKEQ. The CDR3 has 15 residues. The trim removed 1 base at V and 5 bases at J, leaving 5 bases unmatched. The CDR3 spells CASSQVRGHLDTQYF. As DNA, the CDR3 is TGTGCCAGCAGCCAAGTCAGGGGGCATTTAGATACGCAGTATTTT.